This note documents a single T cell receptor beta chain sequence. The data originate from a study of metastatic and nonmetastatic thyroid tumors. No patient received treatment before thyroid surgery. TCRdb re-called the PCR reads through MiXCR. Of approximately 28,000 clones listed, roughly a fifth are singletons. Trimming cost V 4 bases and J 6 bases, with 14 bases left between them. The CDR3 contains 14 residues. Germline V lookup: CDR1 SGHAT, CDR2 FQNNGV. Sample: blood. The receptor was derived from a female donor with papillary thyroid cancer or a benign thyroid nodule (not recorded which). Some clones in this sample may be carry-over from other donors' samples. The rearrangement uses TRBV11-2 and TRBJ2-3; D gene ambiguous. DNA for the CDR3: TGTGCCAGCAGCTCCACACCCGCCGGGGATACGCAGTATTTT. It codes for CASSSTPAGDTQYF.